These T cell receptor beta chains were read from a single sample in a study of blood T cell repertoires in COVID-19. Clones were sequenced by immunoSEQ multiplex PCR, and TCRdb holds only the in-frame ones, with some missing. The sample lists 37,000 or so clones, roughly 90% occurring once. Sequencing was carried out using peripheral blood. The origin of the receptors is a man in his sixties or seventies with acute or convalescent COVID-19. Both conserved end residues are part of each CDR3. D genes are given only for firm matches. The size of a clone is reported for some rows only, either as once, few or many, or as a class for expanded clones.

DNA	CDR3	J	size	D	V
TGTGCCAGCAGCTTCGGCAGGGAAACTGAAGCTTTCTTT	CASSFGRETEAFF	TRBJ1-1	NA	NA	TRBV11-3
TGTGCCAGCAGCCGCCCGGGACTAGCGGGACCGGAGCAGTACTTC	CASSRPGLAGPEQYF	TRBJ2-7	NA	TRBD2	TRBV6-2/TRBV6-3
TGTGCCAGCAGGGGGGGACAGGGGTCGAGAGAAAAACTGTTTTTT	CASRGGQGSREKLFF	TRBJ1-4	once	TRBD1	TRBV28
TGTGCCAGCTCACCACAGGCAGGGGAGGAGACCCAGTACTTC	CASSPQAGEETQYF	TRBJ2-5	NA	NA	TRBV18
TGTGCCAGCAGTTACGGAGAGGACACCGGGGAGCTGTTTTTT	CASSYGEDTGELFF	TRBJ2-2	few	NA	TRBV6-2/TRBV6-3
TGCGCCAGCAGCCAAACAGGGTTTCAGCCCCAGCATTTT	CASSQTGFQPQHF	TRBJ1-5	NA	NA	TRBV4-1
TGTGCCAGCAGCCTAAGGGGCGGGAGGAAGTTCTTC	CASSLRGGRKFF	TRBJ2-1	once	TRBD2	TRBV2
TGTGCCAGCAGTGGACTAGCGGGAGAAGAGACCCAGTACTTC	CASSGLAGEETQYF	TRBJ2-5	NA	TRBD2	TRBV2
TGTGCCAGCACTCCCCTACCCCCCGAGAAATACGAGCAGTACTTC	CASTPLPPEKYEQYF	TRBJ2-7	few	NA	TRBV21-1
TGTGCTAGTGGTTTCCTAGAAAGCACAGATACGCAGTATTTT	CASGFLESTDTQYF	TRBJ2-3	NA	NA	TRBV12-5
TGCGCCAGCAGCGTATCGTACGAGGAGACCCAGTACTTC	CASSVSYEETQYF	TRBJ2-5	NA	NA	TRBV5-1
TGTGCCAGCAGTGAACGGCTAGCGGGAGTAAATGAGCAGTTCTTC	CASSERLAGVNEQFF	TRBJ2-1	NA	TRBD2	TRBV2
TGTGCCATCAGTGAGAGCGGCATGAACACTGAAGCTTTCTTT	CAISESGMNTEAFF	TRBJ1-1	NA	NA	TRBV10-3
TGTGCCAGCAGCGGAGGGGGGGGGCCCCAAGAGACCCAGTACTTC	CASSGGGGPQETQYF	TRBJ2-5	large	NA	TRBV9
TGTGCCACCAGTGATCCGACAGGGGGTATCGGGGAGCTGTTTTTT	CATSDPTGGIGELFF	TRBJ2-2	NA	TRBD1	TRBV24-1
TGTGCCAGCAGCCAAGGACAGGGACCACTGTTTTTT	CASSQGQGPLFF	TRBJ1-4	once	TRBD1	TRBV3-1/TRBV3-2
TGTGCCAGCAGCCCTGGACGGACAGGGCTGAACACTGAAGCTTTCTTT	CASSPGRTGLNTEAFF	TRBJ1-1	NA	TRBD1	TRBV6-2/TRBV6-3
TGTGCCAGCATCGGGACTAGCCGACAAAGCCAAGAGACCCAGTACTTC	CASIGTSRQSQETQYF	TRBJ2-5	NA	TRBD2	TRBV2
TGTGCCAGCAGCTTGCGCAGGGCTGGAAACACCATATATTTT	CASSLRRAGNTIYF	TRBJ1-3	NA	NA	TRBV7-9
TGCAGCGTGAGTCAGGGGGCTTCCTACGAGCAGTACTTC	CSVSQGASYEQYF	TRBJ2-7	NA	TRBD1	TRBV29-1
TGTGCCAGCAGCGTAGACCCGACGGCGGATGGCTACACCTTC	CASSVDPTADGYTF	TRBJ1-2	NA	NA	TRBV9
TGTGCCAGCAAATCGGAGGGGGCAGGGGGGCAAAACATTCAGTACTTC	CASKSEGAGGQNIQYF	TRBJ2-4	once	NA	TRBV7-8
TGTGCCAGCAGAGTAGGACAGAACTCTGGAAACACCATATATTTT	CASRVGQNSGNTIYF	TRBJ1-3	NA	NA	TRBV5-5
TGTGCCAGCAGCTTAGCTGCGAGCTCCTACAATGAGCAGTTCTTC	CASSLAASSYNEQFF	TRBJ2-1	NA	NA	TRBV7-2
TGTGCCAGCAGTTCTGCGGGACAGGAGGGCACTGAAGCTTTCTTT	CASSSAGQEGTEAFF	TRBJ1-1	NA	TRBD1	TRBV7-6
TGTGCCAGCAAGGGGAGGGGCTACCCTTCCTACGAGCAGTACTTC	CASKGRGYPSYEQYF	TRBJ2-7	once	TRBD2	TRBV28
TGTGCCAGCAGCTTAGCTAGCGGCTCCTACAATGAGCAGTTCTTC	CASSLASGSYNEQFF	TRBJ2-1	NA	TRBD2	TRBV11-3
TGCAGCGTTCGACAGGCGAGCAACACTGAAGCTTTCTTT	CSVRQASNTEAFF	TRBJ1-1	NA	NA	TRBV29-1
TGTGCCAGCAGCCAAGCAGAGGGTCGGAACTATGGCTACACCTTC	CASSQAEGRNYGYTF	TRBJ1-2	NA	NA	TRBV4-2
TGTGCCAGCAGCTTATTCAGGGCAGGCCATGGCTACACCTTC	CASSLFRAGHGYTF	TRBJ1-2	NA	NA	TRBV7-9
TGTGCCAGCAGTTTCCATCCATTCACAGGGTCAAATACGGAGACCTTC	CASSFHPFTGSNTETF	TRBJ1-2	NA	NA	TRBV27
TGTGCCAGCAGTACCCCTGCCCCGGGACAGGGGGCCTACGAGCAGTACTTC	CASSTPAPGQGAYEQYF	TRBJ2-7	NA	TRBD1	TRBV28
TGTGCCAGCAGCTTATCGACAGGGGGCGTGTATGAGGGCTACACCTTC	CASSLSTGGVYEGYTF	TRBJ1-2	NA	TRBD1	TRBV7-2
TGTGCCAGCAGTACCGGGACTAGCGGGAATGAGCAGTTCTTC	CASSTGTSGNEQFF	TRBJ2-1	NA	TRBD2	TRBV7-3
TGTGCCAGTAGTCCTCGTTCGACAGGGGGCACTGAAGCTTTCTTT	CASSPRSTGGTEAFF	TRBJ1-1	NA	TRBD1	TRBV19
TGTGCCAGCCGGAGGAGTAGGGACAGGGGGTCTGGAAACACCATATATTTT	CASRRSRDRGSGNTIYF	TRBJ1-3	NA	TRBD1	TRBV2
TGTGCCAGTGGGAGGGCCAGGGACATTCAGTACTTC	CASGRARDIQYF	TRBJ2-4	NA	TRBD2	TRBV7-2
TGTGCCAGCAGTTACGGTGCCGCAGGGGATGGCTACACCTTC	CASSYGAAGDGYTF	TRBJ1-2	NA	NA	TRBV6-2/TRBV6-3